Below, 6 T cell receptor beta chains from the same sample are listed, as sequenced in a study of regulatory T cells in long-lasting Graves disease. Time point of the sample: newly diagnosed GD, antithyroid drugs for less than 3 months. The TCR library was made from RNA that had been extracted from PBMCs in TRIzol. Arm-PCR with iRepertoire HTBI primers amplified the CDR3 regions for these TCR beta libraries. From the multiplex PCR reads, TCRdb called clonotypes with MiXCR, one entry per CDR3 protein. The sample records around 400,000 distinct CDR3 sequences, about 15% being singletons. These data were likewise used in another study, on T cells in Graves' hyperthyroidism and ophthalmopathy.

The material was peripheral blood mononuclear cells (PBMCs), obtained at new diagnosis, from a patient treated with antithyroid drugs. The receptors stem from a woman in her 40s with Graves disease.

This clonotype occurred many times. The gene calls are TRBV7-2 and TRBJ2-5; TRBD2 agrees at 10 bases. Trimming at V came to 0 bases and at J to 5 bases, leaving 9 bases not matched to a gene. The CDR3 has 17 amino acids. CDR1 is SGHTA and CDR2 is FQGNSA in the germline V gene. The CDR3 DNA reads as TGTGCCAGCAGCTTAGCGGGCAGCGGGAGGGCCTCCGAGACCCAGTACTTC. Its protein is CASSLAGSGRASETQYF.

Concerning this clonotype itself: This may be a read error: a much more frequent sequence differs by one nucleotide. The V and J genes are TRBV6-5 and TRBJ1-2; 9 nucleotides align to TRBD1. This CDR3 contains 16 residues. CDR1 MNHEY and CDR2 SVGAGI come from the germline V gene. V gave up 0 bases and J gave up 3 bases; unmatched junction bases: 5. CDR3 bases: TGTGCCAGCAGTTACTCGATGGGACAGGGTGACTATGGCTACACCTTC. It specifies CASSYSMGQGDYGYTF.

This clonotype was detected many times. One junction end does not reproduce the germline sequence, and a read error may be involved. In DNA form, the CDR3 reads TGTGCCAGCAGTATAGCGGGAGCCTCGGATACGCAGTATTTT. Encoded protein: CASSIAGASDTQYF. The chain joins TRBV12-3 or TRBV12-4 to TRBJ2-3, with 9 bases lining up with TRBD2. This CDR3 is 14 amino acids long.

This clonotype was observed a few times. V gene TRBV4-1 combines with J gene TRBJ1-1; 8 nucleotides agree with TRBD1. Germline V gives CDR1 MGHRA, CDR2 YSYEKL. The CDR3 is 15 amino acids. The V segment lost 2 bases and the J segment 5 bases; nucleotides outside the gene matches: 7. The chain's CDR3 is CASSQQGARVTEAFF. The CDR3 bases are TGCGCCAGCAGCCAACAGGGGGCCCGGGTAACTGAAGCTTTCTTT.

This clonotype was recorded many times. The rearrangement links TRBV3-1 to TRBJ2-1; D gene unclear. CDR1 LGHDT and CDR2 YNNKEL come from the germline V gene (reference sequence). The germline V and J ends were trimmed by 0 bases and 0 bases, with 12 bases remaining between them. The CDR3 covers 17 residues. The chain's CDR3 is CASSQESHWSSYNEQFF. CDR3 coding DNA: TGTGCCAGCAGCCAAGAATCCCATTGGAGCTCCTACAATGAGCAGTTCTTC.

This clonotype was seen at least ten times. The chain links TRBV20-1 to TRBJ2-7; TRBD2 aligns across 7 bases. V shed 6 bases and J 5 bases; nucleotides not matched to a gene: 13. This CDR3 is 14 amino acids long. Germline CDR1 DFQATT, CDR2 SNEGSKA (reference sequence). CDR3 in DNA: TGCAGTGCAGCCGTCGTCGGGAGGCTCGACGAGCAGTACTTC. It specifies CSAAVVGRLDEQYF.